This TCR beta chain emerged from a study of T cell repertoires in cytomegalovirus infection. Study details: An indication of both CMV infection and matching HLA type came from public TCR beta signatures. Notes on the study in general: Carriers of CMV plus the relevant HLA were identified by cumulative public TCR beta family frequency.

Each CDR3 protein gets one entry after TCRdb re-called the reads with MiXCR. The sample consists of around 43,000 distinct CDR3 sequences, 20% of them appearing once. On this clonotype itself: Its antigen is currently unknown.

CDR3 size: 16 residues. J lost 2 bases, V lost 0 bases, and 8 bases had no gene match. Per germline, CDR1 SGHRS and CDR2 YFSETQ. The receptor was isolated from a human donor in good health (CMV status not recorded). Some clones in this sample may be carry-over from other donors' samples. V and J are TRBV5-1 and TRBJ2-7; 7 nucleotides line up with TRBD2. Sequencing was performed on PBMCs, sequenced either directly or after in vitro stimulation (not recorded which). The DNA for the CDR3 is TGCGCCAGCAGCTTGGCCCGGGGCGGGGGAGCCTACGAGCAGTACTTC. Its protein product is CASSLARGGGAYEQYF.